The 4 T cell receptor beta chains below were found in one sample sequenced in a study of T cell repertoires in cytomegalovirus infection. TCRdb called the reads again in MiXCR, with one record for every CDR3 protein. The sample records roughly 78,000 distinct CDR3 sequences, roughly 37% being singletons. No antigen is known for these receptors. Sample: CD8+ T cells from cultured PBMCs, taken from culture after CMV antigen stimulation. These receptors all stem from a human donor in good health (CMV status not recorded). Some clones in this sample may be carry-over from other donors' samples.

The chain is built from TRBV6-2 or TRBV6-3 and TRBJ2-5; weak D call: TRBD2 (5 bases). Looked up from germline, CDR1 is MNHEY and CDR2 is SVGEGT. The CDR3 extends over 14 amino acids. Between the trimmed V and J ends, which lost 2 bases and 0 bases, there was a span of 7 bases. The CDR3 region is CASSYRGNQETQYF. Written as DNA, the CDR3 is TGTGCCAGCAGTTACCGGGGAAACCAAGAGACCCAGTACTTC.

The V gene is TRBV28, the J gene TRBJ2-5, with TRBD1 matching over 9 bases. The germline gives CDR1 MDHEN, CDR2 SYDVKM. The CDR3 contains 15 residues. V was pared by 3 bases and J by 4 bases, with 6 bases of the junction left unmatched. The CDR3 reads CASSLGGTGRETQYF. For the CDR3, the DNA is TGTGCCAGCAGTTTGGGCGGGACAGGGAGAGAGACCCAGTACTTC.

The chain recombines TRBV6-6 with TRBJ2-2; maybe TRBD2 (5 bases). V was shortened by 5 bases and J by 0 bases, with 13 bases between the two germline ends. Germline CDR1 MNHNY, CDR2 SVGAGI (reference sequence). This CDR3 spans 16 amino acids. CDR3 residues: CASSNPLLANTGELFF. CDR3 DNA sequence: TGTGCCAGCAGTAACCCTCTACTAGCGAACACCGGGGAGCTGTTTTTT.

The chain employs TRBV11-2 and TRBJ1-2; TRBD1 matches 7 bases. In germline, CDR1 is SGHAT, CDR2 FQNNGV. J was trimmed by 4 bases and V by 0 bases; bases with no gene match: 2. The CDR3 sequence is 14 residues long. Here the CDR3 DNA reads TGTGCCAGCAGCTTAGAACAGGGGAGCTATGGCTACACCTTC. Translation gives CASSLEQGSYGYTF.